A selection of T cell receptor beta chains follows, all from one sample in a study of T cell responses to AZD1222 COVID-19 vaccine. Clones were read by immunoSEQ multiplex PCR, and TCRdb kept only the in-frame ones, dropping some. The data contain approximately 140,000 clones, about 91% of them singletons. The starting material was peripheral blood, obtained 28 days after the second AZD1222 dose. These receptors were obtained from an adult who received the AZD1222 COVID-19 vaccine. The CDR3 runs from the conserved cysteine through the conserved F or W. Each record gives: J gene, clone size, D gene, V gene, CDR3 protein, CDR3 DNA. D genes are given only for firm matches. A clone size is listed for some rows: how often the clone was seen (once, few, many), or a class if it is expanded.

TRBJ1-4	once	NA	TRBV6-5	CASSYRVGEKLFF	TGTGCCAGCAGCTACAGAGTTGGTGAAAAACTGTTTTTT
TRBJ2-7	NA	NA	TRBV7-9	CASSPTSHRANSLAYEQYF	TGTGCCAGCAGCCCTACATCCCACAGGGCGAACTCACTAGCCTACGAGCAGTACTTC
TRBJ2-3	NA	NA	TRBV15	CATSRPPKGTGTDTQYF	TGTGCCACCAGCAGACCGCCGAAGGGGACTGGCACAGATACGCAGTATTTT
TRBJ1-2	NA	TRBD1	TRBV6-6	CASSLTNYRGDYGYTF	TGTGCCAGCAGCCTAACGAATTACAGGGGGGACTATGGCTACACCTTC
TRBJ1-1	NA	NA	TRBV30	CAWSVSGSYTEAFF	TGTGCCTGGAGTGTAAGCGGGTCGTACACTGAAGCTTTCTTT
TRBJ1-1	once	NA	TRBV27	CARSLYPPRGEGTEAFF	TGTGCCAGGAGTTTATACCCACCGAGGGGGGAAGGTACTGAAGCTTTCTTT
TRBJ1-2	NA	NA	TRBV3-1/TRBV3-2	CASSQGGGEGYTF	TGTGCCAGCAGCCAGGGAGGGGGTGAGGGCTACACCTTC
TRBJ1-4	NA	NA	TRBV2	CASSDVVNEKLFF	TGTGCCAGCAGTGACGTAGTTAATGAAAAACTGTTTTTT
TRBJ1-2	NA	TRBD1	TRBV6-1	CASSDGQGGYGYTF	TGTGCCAGCAGTGACGGCCAGGGGGGCTATGGCTACACCTTC
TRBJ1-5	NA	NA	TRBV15	CATSRVGLLSNQPQHF	TGTGCCACCAGCAGAGTGGGCCTCCTTAGCAATCAGCCCCAGCATTTT
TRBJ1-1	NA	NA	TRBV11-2	CASSLRLNTEAFF	TGTGCCAGCAGCCTGAGACTGAACACTGAAGCTTTCTTT
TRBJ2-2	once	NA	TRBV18	CASSPRAGPTGELFF	TGTGCCAGCTCACCACGCGCAGGACCCACCGGGGAGCTGTTTTTT
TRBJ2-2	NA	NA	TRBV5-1	CASSLGTPNTGELFF	TGCGCCAGCAGCCTCGGGACACCTAACACCGGGGAGCTGTTTTTT
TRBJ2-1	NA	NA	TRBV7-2	CASSLVFGSSSYNEQFF	TGTGCCAGCAGCTTAGTTTTCGGCTCATCCTCCTACAATGAGCAGTTCTTC
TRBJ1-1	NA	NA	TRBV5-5	CASGWAMNTEAFF	TGTGCCAGCGGATGGGCCATGAACACTGAAGCTTTCTTT
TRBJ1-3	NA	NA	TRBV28	CASSLGGVAGNTIYF	TGTGCCAGCAGTTTAGGGGGGGTTGCTGGAAACACCATATATTTT
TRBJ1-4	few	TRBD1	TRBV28	CASTWTGGNEKLFF	TGTGCCAGCACCTGGACAGGAGGTAATGAAAAACTGTTTTTT
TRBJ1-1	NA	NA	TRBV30	CAWARVFDTEAFF	TGTGCCTGGGCGAGGGTGTTCGACACTGAAGCTTTCTTT
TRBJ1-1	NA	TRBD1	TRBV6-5	CASSSGQGNTEAFF	TGTGCCAGCAGTTCGGGACAGGGGAACACTGAAGCTTTCTTT
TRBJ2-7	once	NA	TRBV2	CASSEGESSSYEQYF	TGTGCCAGCAGTGAAGGGGAGTCTAGCTCCTACGAGCAGTACTTC
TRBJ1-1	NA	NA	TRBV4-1	CASSQEVWVNTEAFF	TGCGCCAGCAGCCAAGAGGTGTGGGTGAACACTGAAGCTTTCTTT
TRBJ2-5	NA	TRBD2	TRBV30	CAWSVKGGETQYF	TGTGCCTGGAGTGTAAAGGGAGGGGAGACCCAGTACTTC
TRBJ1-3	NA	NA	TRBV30	CAWETGGNTIYF	TGTGCCTGGGAGACAGGAGGAAACACCATATATTTT
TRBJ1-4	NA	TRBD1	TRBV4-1	CASSQGRQGIIEKLFF	TGCGCCAGCAGCCAAGGCCGACAGGGAATTATCGAAAAACTGTTTTTT
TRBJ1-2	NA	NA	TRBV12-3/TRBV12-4	CASSPTTVYGYTF	TGTGCCAGCAGTCCAACGACAGTCTATGGCTACACCTTC
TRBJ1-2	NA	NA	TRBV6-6	CASSYHSRELYTF	TGTGCCAGCAGTTATCACTCGAGGGAGCTTTACACCTTC
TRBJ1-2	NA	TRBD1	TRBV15	CATSRPQGDYGYTF	TGTGCCACCAGCAGACCTCAGGGGGACTATGGCTACACCTTC
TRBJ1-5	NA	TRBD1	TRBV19	CASSETGGGQPQHF	TGTGCCAGTTCCGAGACAGGGGGCGGTCAGCCCCAGCATTTT
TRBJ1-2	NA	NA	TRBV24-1	CATSGGQGYNYGYTF	TGTGCCACCAGTGGTGGTCAGGGTTATAACTATGGCTACACCTTC
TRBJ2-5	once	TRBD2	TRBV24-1	CATSGGLAAQETQYF	TGTGCCACCAGTGGGGGTCTAGCGGCACAAGAGACCCAGTACTTC
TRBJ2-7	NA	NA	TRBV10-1	CASSPGTPSYEQYF	TGCGCCAGCAGTCCTGGGACACCCTCCTACGAGCAGTACTTC
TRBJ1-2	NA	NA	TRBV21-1	CASSKGRVDYGYTF	TGTGCCAGCAGCAAAGGCAGGGTGGACTATGGCTACACCTTC
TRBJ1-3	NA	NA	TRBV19	CASMRAQRGSGNTIYF	TGTGCCAGTATGAGGGCTCAGAGGGGCTCTGGAAACACCATATATTTT